Presented here are 3 T cell receptor beta chains from one specimen sequenced in a study of shared clonotypes between healthy human individuals. Sequencing was performed with immunoSEQ multiplex PCR; in TCRdb, only in-frame clones are kept and a portion is missing. The table records 2 million to 2.5 million clones, about 90% of them present only once. Sequenced sample: naive CD4+ T cells from PBMCs. Indicated subset: CD45RA+ positively selected. These receptors were obtained from a man aged 18 to 29 in good health. Some clones in this sample may be carry-over from other donors' samples.

The V and J genes are TRBV5-1 and TRBJ2-1; possible D gene TRBD1, 7 bases. Germline CDR1 SGHRS, CDR2 YFSETQ. V was clipped by 2 bases and J by 7 bases, with 16 bases between them. CDR3 size: 15 residues. The CDR3 nucleotides are TGCGCCAGCAGCTTTCCCAGGGGGAGCGGGAATGAGCAGTTCTTC. Translated, it gives CASSFPRGSGNEQFF.

As for this clone: Distinct nucleotide sequences in the sample also encode this CDR3. The genes are TRBV5-1 and TRBJ1-2; maybe TRBD1 (5 bases). CDR1 SGHRS and CDR2 YFSETQ come from the germline V gene. This CDR3 is built from 13 residues. The V gene lost 0 bases and the J gene lost 6 bases, with 9 bases spanning the gap. CDR3 DNA sequence: TGCGCCAGCAGCTTGGGGGGCGGAGATGGCTACACCTTC. Encoded protein: CASSLGGGDGYTF.

About this clone itself: This CDR3 is also generated by other DNA sequences in the sample. The V gene is TRBV9, the J gene TRBJ1-2; D gene ambiguous. The CDR3 has 14 amino acids. Trimming left V 0 bases short and J 4 bases short, with 10 bases between. Germline V gives CDR1 SGDLS, CDR2 YYNGEE. Here the CDR3 reads CASSVEGSGYGYTF. The CDR3 nucleotides are TGTGCCAGCAGCGTAGAGGGTTCGGGCTATGGCTACACCTTC.